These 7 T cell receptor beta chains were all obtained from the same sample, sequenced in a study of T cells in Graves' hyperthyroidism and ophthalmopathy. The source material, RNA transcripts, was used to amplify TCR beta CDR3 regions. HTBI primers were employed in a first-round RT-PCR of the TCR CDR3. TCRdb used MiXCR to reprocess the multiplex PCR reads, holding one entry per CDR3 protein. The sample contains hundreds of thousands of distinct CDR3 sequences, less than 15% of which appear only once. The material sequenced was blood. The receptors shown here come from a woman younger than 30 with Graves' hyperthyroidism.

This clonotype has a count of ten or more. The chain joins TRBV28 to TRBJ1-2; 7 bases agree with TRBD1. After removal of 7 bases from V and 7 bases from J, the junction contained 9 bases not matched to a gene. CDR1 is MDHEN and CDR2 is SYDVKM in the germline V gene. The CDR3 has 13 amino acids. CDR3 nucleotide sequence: TGTGCCAGCACAGGGGGGGCGCCCAGTGGCTACACCTTC. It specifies CASTGGAPSGYTF.

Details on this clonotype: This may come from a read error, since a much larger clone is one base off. CDR3: CASSSPGPDEQYF. DNA of the CDR3: TGTGCCAGCAGTTCCCCCGGGCCCGACGAGCAGTACTTC. This sequence joins TRBV6-2 or TRBV6-3 and TRBJ2-7; D gene uncertain. Germline V lookup: CDR1 MNHEY, CDR2 SVGEGT. Between the trimmed V and J ends, which lost 4 bases and 5 bases, there was a span of 12 bases. This CDR3 has 13 residues.

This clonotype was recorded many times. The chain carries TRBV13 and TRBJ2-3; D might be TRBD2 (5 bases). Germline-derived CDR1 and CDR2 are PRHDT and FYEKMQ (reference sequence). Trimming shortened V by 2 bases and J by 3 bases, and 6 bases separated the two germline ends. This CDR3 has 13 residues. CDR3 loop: CASSLLATDTQYF. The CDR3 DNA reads TGTGCCAGCAGCTTACTAGCAACAGATACGCAGTATTTT.

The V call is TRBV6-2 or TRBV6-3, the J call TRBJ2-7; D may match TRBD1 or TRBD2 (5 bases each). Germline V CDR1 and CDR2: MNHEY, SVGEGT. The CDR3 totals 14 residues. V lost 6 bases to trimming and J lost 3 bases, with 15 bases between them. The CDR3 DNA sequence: TGTGCCAGCAGCCACCGGGGACGGATCTACGAGCAGTACTTC. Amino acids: CASSHRGRIYEQYF.

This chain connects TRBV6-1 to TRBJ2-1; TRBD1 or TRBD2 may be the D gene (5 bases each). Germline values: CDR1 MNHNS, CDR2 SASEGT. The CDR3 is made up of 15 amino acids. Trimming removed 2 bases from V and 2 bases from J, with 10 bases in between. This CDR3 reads CASSEPGRTYNEQFF. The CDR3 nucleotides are TGTGCCAGCAGTGAACCGGGACGAACCTACAATGAGCAGTTCTTC.

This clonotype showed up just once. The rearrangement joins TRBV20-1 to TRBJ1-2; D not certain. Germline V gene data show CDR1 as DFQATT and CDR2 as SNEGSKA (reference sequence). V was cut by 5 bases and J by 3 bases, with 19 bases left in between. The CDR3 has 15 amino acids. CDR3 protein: CSASTPGTFYYGYTF. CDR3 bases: TGCAGTGCTTCTACCCCGGGAACATTCTACTATGGCTACACCTTC.

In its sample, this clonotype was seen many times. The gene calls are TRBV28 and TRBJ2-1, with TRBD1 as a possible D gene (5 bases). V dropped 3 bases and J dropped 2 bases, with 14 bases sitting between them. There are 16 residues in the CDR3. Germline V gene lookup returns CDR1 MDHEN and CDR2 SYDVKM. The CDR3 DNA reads TGTGCCAGCAGTTTCTTTGGGGCCCAGACCTACAATGAGCAGTTCTTC. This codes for CASSFFGAQTYNEQFF.